A selection of T cell receptor beta chains follows, all from one sample in a study of control samples from healthy donors and cancer patients. Using immunoSEQ multiplex PCR, the repertoire was profiled, and TCRdb retains in-frame clones only, with some absent. The sample includes 150,000 to 160,000 clones, 93% seen only once; the top ten take around 2.2%. The specimen sequenced was blood. These receptors were taken from a man in his fifties or sixties in good health. The CDR3 runs from the conserved cysteine through the conserved F or W. The D gene is left open where the match is weak. Only part of the rows carry a size: once, few, many, or a class if the clone is expanded.

v_call: TRBV18
j_call: TRBJ2-7
clone_size: .
d_call: .
cdr3_aa: CASSPGRGGGYEQYF

v_call: TRBV19
j_call: TRBJ1-5
clone_size: once
d_call: .
cdr3_aa: CASSIVGQSNQPQHF

v_call: TRBV30
j_call: TRBJ1-6
clone_size: .
d_call: .
cdr3_aa: CAWSVIGRGNSPLHF

v_call: TRBV18
j_call: TRBJ1-6
clone_size: .
d_call: .
cdr3_aa: CASSPGRDSPLHF

v_call: TRBV6-2/TRBV6-3
j_call: TRBJ2-7
clone_size: .
d_call: TRBD2
cdr3_aa: CASSYGTSGRNSYEQYF

v_call: TRBV5-5
j_call: TRBJ1-1
clone_size: .
d_call: .
cdr3_aa: CASSFTRETEAFF

v_call: TRBV28
j_call: TRBJ1-1
clone_size: .
d_call: .
cdr3_aa: CASSGQLNMNTEAFF

v_call: TRBV5-5
j_call: TRBJ1-4
clone_size: .
d_call: TRBD1
cdr3_aa: CASSRQGTNEKLFF

v_call: TRBV6-1
j_call: TRBJ1-5
clone_size: .
d_call: .
cdr3_aa: CASSEAGNYNQPQHF

v_call: TRBV9
j_call: TRBJ2-2
clone_size: .
d_call: .
cdr3_aa: CASSVGGARVAGELFF

v_call: TRBV30
j_call: TRBJ2-4
clone_size: .
d_call: .
cdr3_aa: CAWSVLGDIQYF

v_call: TRBV5-1
j_call: TRBJ2-7
clone_size: .
d_call: TRBD1
cdr3_aa: CASSDGQARSKHEQYF

v_call: TRBV13
j_call: TRBJ2-2
clone_size: .
d_call: TRBD2
cdr3_aa: CASSFTSGNTGELFF

v_call: TRBV6-6
j_call: TRBJ2-5
clone_size: .
d_call: .
cdr3_aa: CASSLPGPQETQYF

v_call: TRBV9
j_call: TRBJ2-7
clone_size: .
d_call: TRBD2
cdr3_aa: CASSVGTSGSLYEQYF

v_call: TRBV11-2
j_call: TRBJ1-6
clone_size: .
d_call: .
cdr3_aa: CASSLLNSPLHF

v_call: TRBV19
j_call: TRBJ1-6
clone_size: .
d_call: .
cdr3_aa: CASGLINSPLHF

v_call: TRBV7-9
j_call: TRBJ2-7
clone_size: .
d_call: .
cdr3_aa: CASSFLGGVKYEQYF

v_call: TRBV6-6
j_call: TRBJ1-1
clone_size: .
d_call: TRBD1
cdr3_aa: CASSDYRGRVTEAFF

v_call: TRBV29-1
j_call: TRBJ1-5
clone_size: .
d_call: .
cdr3_aa: CSVVDGINQPQHF

v_call: TRBV11-2
j_call: TRBJ2-2
clone_size: .
d_call: TRBD2
cdr3_aa: CASSFSSGSPGELFF

v_call: TRBV14
j_call: TRBJ2-7
clone_size: .
d_call: .
cdr3_aa: CASSGDNSEQYF

v_call: TRBV11-1
j_call: TRBJ2-1
clone_size: once
d_call: .
cdr3_aa: CASSHRDAYNEQFF

v_call: TRBV27
j_call: TRBJ2-3
clone_size: .
d_call: .
cdr3_aa: CASSLRAGARRATDTQYF

v_call: TRBV5-1
j_call: TRBJ2-6
clone_size: .
d_call: .
cdr3_aa: CASSSFPSGANVLTF

v_call: TRBV28
j_call: TRBJ2-3
clone_size: .
d_call: .
cdr3_aa: CASSLSTDTQYF

v_call: TRBV3-1/TRBV3-2
j_call: TRBJ2-1
clone_size: few
d_call: .
cdr3_aa: CASSQFGNEQFF

v_call: TRBV6-2/TRBV6-3
j_call: TRBJ1-3
clone_size: .
d_call: .
cdr3_aa: CASSYSRQDISGNTIYF

v_call: TRBV3-1/TRBV3-2
j_call: TRBJ2-1
clone_size: .
d_call: .
cdr3_aa: CASSQPGDPWAYNEQFF

v_call: TRBV11-3
j_call: TRBJ2-3
clone_size: .
d_call: TRBD2
cdr3_aa: CASSFGGRHPSTDTQYF

v_call: TRBV19
j_call: TRBJ2-3
clone_size: .
d_call: TRBD2
cdr3_aa: CASTTASGRADTQYF

v_call: TRBV19
j_call: TRBJ2-7
clone_size: .
d_call: .
cdr3_aa: CARGLRDFSYEQYF

v_call: TRBV5-1
j_call: TRBJ2-5
clone_size: .
d_call: TRBD1
cdr3_aa: CASSLGTGTETQYF

v_call: TRBV6-1
j_call: TRBJ1-5
clone_size: .
d_call: TRBD1
cdr3_aa: CASSEMMGQGNQPQHF

v_call: TRBV5-1
j_call: TRBJ2-2
clone_size: .
d_call: .
cdr3_aa: CATQSGSVGELFF

v_call: TRBV2
j_call: TRBJ1-5
clone_size: .
d_call: TRBD1
cdr3_aa: CASSYGQGWQPQHF

v_call: TRBV18
j_call: TRBJ2-2
clone_size: .
d_call: .
cdr3_aa: CASSRRGGVNTGELFF

v_call: TRBV12-5
j_call: TRBJ2-3
clone_size: .
d_call: TRBD1
cdr3_aa: CASGPGQGADTQYF

v_call: TRBV7-6
j_call: TRBJ2-7
clone_size: .
d_call: .
cdr3_aa: CASSLRESQTFYEQYF

v_call: TRBV28
j_call: TRBJ1-5
clone_size: many
d_call: TRBD1
cdr3_aa: CASRTGSRNQPQHF

v_call: TRBV7-9
j_call: TRBJ2-7
clone_size: .
d_call: .
cdr3_aa: CASSPQDYEQYF

v_call: TRBV24-1
j_call: TRBJ2-2
clone_size: .
d_call: TRBD1
cdr3_aa: CATSDFDRANTGELFF

v_call: TRBV6-1
j_call: TRBJ2-1
clone_size: .
d_call: TRBD2
cdr3_aa: CASSEVPSGSNEQFF

v_call: TRBV6-6
j_call: TRBJ2-7
clone_size: .
d_call: .
cdr3_aa: CASRIALTYEQYF